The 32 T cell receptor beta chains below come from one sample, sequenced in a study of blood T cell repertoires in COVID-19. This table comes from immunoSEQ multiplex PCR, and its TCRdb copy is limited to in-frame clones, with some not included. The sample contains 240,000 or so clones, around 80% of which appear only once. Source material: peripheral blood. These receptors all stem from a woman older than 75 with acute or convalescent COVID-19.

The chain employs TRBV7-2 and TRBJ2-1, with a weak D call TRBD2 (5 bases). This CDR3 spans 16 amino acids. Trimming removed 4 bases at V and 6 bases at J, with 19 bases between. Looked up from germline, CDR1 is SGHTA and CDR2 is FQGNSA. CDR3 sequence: CASSSRRPEGSNEQFF. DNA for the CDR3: TGTGCCAGCAGCTCCCGTCGTCCCGAGGGTTCCAATGAGCAGTTCTTC. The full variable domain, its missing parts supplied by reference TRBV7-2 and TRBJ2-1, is GAGVSQSPSNKVTEKGKDVELRCDPISGHTALYWYRQSLGQGLEFLIYFQGNSAPDKSGLPSDRFSAERTGGSVSTLTIQRTQQEDSAVYLCASSSRRPEGSNEQFFGPGTRLTVL.

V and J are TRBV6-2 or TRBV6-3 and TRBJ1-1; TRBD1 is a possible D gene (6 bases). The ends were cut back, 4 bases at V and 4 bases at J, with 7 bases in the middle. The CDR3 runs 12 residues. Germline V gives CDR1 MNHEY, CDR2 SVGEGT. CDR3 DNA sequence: TGTGCCAGCAGTTTACAGGGCACTGAAGCTTTCTTT. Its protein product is CASSLQGTEAFF.

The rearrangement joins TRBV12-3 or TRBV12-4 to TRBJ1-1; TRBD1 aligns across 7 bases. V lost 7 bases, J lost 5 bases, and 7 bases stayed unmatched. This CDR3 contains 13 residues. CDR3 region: CASIQGVWTEAFF. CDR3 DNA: TGTGCCAGCATCCAGGGGGTGTGGACTGAAGCTTTCTTT.

As DNA, the CDR3 is TGTGCCAGCACCAGGGACAGGGTCGACTATGGCTACACCTTC. This sequence encodes CASTRDRVDYGYTF. The chain carries TRBV7-9 and TRBJ1-2, with 9 bases identical to TRBD1. The J segment lost 3 bases and the V segment lost 7 bases, leaving 6 bases of the junction unmatched. Germline V gene data show CDR1 as SEHNR and CDR2 as FQNEAQ (reference sequence). The CDR3 has 14 residues. Supplemented by reference TRBV7-9 and TRBJ1-2, the full variable domain reads DTGVSQNPRHKITKRGQNVTFRCDPISEHNRLYWYRQTLGQGPEFLTYFQNEAQLEKSRLLSDRFSAERPKGSFSTLEIQRTEQGDSAMYLCASTRDRVDYGYTFGSGTRLTVV.

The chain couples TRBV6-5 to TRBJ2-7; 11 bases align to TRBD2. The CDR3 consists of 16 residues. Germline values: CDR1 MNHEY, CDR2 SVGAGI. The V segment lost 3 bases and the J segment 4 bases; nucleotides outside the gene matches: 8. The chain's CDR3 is CASSYPAGTSGYEQYF. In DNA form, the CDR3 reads TGTGCCAGCAGTTATCCCGCCGGGACTAGCGGTTACGAGCAGTACTTC.

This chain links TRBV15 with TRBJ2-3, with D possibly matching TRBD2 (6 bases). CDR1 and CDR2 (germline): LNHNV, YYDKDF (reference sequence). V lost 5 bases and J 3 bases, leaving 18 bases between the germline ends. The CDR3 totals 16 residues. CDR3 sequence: CATSRGTGGRTDTQYF. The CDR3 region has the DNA TGTGCCACCAGCCGCGGGACTGGGGGGAGGACAGATACGCAGTATTTT.

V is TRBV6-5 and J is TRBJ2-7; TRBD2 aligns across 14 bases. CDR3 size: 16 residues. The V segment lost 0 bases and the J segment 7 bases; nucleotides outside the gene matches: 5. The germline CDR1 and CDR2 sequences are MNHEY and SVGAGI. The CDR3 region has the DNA TGTGCCAGCAGTTACTCAGGGACTAGCGGGAGAAATGAGCAGTACTTC. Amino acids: CASSYSGTSGRNEQYF.

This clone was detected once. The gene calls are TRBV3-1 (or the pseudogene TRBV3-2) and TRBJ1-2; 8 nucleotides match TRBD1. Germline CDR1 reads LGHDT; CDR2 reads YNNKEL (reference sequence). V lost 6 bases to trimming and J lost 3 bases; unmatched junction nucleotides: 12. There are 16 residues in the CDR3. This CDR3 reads CASSPSDRGAYYGYTF. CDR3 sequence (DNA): TGTGCCAGCAGTCCATCCGACAGGGGAGCATACTATGGCTACACCTTC.

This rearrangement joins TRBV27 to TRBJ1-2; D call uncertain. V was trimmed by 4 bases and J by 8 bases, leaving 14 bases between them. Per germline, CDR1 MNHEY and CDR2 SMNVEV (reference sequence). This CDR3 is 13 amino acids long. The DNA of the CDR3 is TGTGCCAGCAGTTCGCAAGGACTCGGGGGCTACACCTTC. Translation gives CASSSQGLGGYTF.

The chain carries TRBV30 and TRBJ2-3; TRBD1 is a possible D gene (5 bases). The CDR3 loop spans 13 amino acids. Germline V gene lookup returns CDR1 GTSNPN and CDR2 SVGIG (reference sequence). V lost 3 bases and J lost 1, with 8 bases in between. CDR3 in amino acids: CAWRGRGTDTQYF. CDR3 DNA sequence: TGTGCCTGGAGAGGCAGGGGCACAGATACGCAGTATTTT.

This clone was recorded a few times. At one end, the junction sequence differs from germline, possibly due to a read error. For the CDR3, the DNA is TGTGCCAGCAGTTACTCGGCCTCCCATAATTCACCCCTCCACTTT. Protein sequence: CASSYSASHNSPLHF. The chain links TRBV6-5 to TRBJ1-6; D call uncertain. This CDR3 contains 15 residues. Per germline, CDR1 MNHEY and CDR2 SVGAGI.

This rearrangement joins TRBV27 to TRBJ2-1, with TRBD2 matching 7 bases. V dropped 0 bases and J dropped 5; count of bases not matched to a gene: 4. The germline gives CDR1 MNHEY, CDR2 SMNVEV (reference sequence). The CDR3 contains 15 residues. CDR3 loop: CASSLSPGGNNEQFF. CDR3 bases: TGTGCCAGCAGTTTATCGCCGGGGGGTAACAATGAGCAGTTCTTC.

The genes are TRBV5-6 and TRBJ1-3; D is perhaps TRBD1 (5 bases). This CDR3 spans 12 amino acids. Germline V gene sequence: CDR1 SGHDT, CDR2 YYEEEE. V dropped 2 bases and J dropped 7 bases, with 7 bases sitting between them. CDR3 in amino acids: CASSFQGNTIYF. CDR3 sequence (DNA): TGTGCCAGCAGCTTCCAGGGCAACACCATATATTTT.

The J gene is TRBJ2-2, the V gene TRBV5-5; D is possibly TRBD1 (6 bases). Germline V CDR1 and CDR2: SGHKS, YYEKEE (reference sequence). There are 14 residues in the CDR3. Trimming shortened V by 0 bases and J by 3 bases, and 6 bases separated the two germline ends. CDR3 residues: CASSLAGDTGELFF. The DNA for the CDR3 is TGTGCCAGCAGCTTGGCAGGGGACACCGGGGAGCTGTTTTTT.

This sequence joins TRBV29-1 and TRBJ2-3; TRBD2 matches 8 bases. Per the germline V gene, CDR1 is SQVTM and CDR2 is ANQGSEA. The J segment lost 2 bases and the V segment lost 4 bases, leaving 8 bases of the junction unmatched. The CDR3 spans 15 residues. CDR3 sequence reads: CSVGRTSSFTDTQYF. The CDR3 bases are TGCAGCGTTGGAAGGACTAGCTCTTTCACAGATACGCAGTATTTT.

CDR3 coding DNA: TGTGCCAGCAGTTTTGCCGGTTCCGGGGAGCTGTTTTTT. It yields the protein CASSFAGSGELFF. This chain connects TRBV28 to TRBJ2-2; unclear D gene. Trimming cost V 3 bases and J 6 bases, with 8 bases left between them. The CDR3 runs to 13 residues. The germline gives CDR1 MDHEN, CDR2 SYDVKM.

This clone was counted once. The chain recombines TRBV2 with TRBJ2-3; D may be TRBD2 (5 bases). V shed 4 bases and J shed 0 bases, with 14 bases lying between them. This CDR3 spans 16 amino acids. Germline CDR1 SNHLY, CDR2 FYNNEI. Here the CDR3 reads CASSGGSGPSTDTQYF. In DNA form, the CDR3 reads TGTGCCAGCAGTGGTGGAAGCGGACCAAGCACAGATACGCAGTATTTT.

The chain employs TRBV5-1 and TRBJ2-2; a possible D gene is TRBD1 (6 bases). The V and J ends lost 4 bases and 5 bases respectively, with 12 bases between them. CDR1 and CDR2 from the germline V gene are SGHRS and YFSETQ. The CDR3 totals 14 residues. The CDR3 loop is CASSDLQGTGELFF. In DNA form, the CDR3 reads TGCGCCAGCAGCGACTTACAGGGAACCGGGGAGCTGTTTTTT.

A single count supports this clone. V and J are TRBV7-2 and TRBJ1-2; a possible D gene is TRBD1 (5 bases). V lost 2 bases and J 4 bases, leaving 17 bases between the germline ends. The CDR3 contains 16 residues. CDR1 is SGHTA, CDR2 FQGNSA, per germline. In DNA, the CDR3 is TGTGCCAGCAGCTTAATGGGGCCAGCCCAGGGCTATGGCTACACCTTC. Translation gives CASSLMGPAQGYGYTF.

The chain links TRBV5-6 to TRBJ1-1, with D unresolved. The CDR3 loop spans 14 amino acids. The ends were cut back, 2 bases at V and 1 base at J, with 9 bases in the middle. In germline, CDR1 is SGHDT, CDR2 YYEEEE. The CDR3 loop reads CASSFPEQNTEAFF. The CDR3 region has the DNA TGTGCCAGCAGCTTTCCCGAACAGAACACTGAAGCTTTCTTT.

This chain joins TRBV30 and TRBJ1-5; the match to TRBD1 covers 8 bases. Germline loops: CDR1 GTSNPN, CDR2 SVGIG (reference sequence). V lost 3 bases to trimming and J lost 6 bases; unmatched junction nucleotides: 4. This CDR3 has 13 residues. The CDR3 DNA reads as TGTGCCTGGAGAGACAGGGGTGGTCAGCCCCAGCATTTT. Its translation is CAWRDRGGQPQHF.

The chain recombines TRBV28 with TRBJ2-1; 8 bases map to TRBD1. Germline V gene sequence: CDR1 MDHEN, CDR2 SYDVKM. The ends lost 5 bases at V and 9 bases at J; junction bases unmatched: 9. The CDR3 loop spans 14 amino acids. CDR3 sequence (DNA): TGTGCCAGCAGTCCCCGGACAGGGAAGACTGAGCAGTTCTTC. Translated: CASSPRTGKTEQFF.

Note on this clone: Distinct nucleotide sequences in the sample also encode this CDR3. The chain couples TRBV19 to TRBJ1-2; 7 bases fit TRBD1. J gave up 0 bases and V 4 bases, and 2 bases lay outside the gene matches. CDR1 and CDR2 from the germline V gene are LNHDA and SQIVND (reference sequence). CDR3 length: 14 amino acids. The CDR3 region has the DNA TGTGCCAGTAGTAGGGACAGAGCTAACTATGGCTACACCTTC. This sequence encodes CASSRDRANYGYTF.

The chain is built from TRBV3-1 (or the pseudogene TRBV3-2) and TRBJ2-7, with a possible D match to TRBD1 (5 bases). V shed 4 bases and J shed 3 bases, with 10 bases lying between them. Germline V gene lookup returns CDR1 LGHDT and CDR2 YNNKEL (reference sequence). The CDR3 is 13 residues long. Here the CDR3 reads CASSLRTNYEQYF. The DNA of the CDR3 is TGTGCCAGCAGCCTTCGGACAAACTACGAGCAGTACTTC.

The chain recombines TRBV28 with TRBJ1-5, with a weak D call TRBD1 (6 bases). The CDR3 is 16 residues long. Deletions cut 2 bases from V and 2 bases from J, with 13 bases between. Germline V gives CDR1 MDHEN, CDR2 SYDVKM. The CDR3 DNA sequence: TGTGCCAGCAGTTTAGTGGGGGCAGGGCGCAATCAGCCCCAGCATTTT. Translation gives CASSLVGAGRNQPQHF.

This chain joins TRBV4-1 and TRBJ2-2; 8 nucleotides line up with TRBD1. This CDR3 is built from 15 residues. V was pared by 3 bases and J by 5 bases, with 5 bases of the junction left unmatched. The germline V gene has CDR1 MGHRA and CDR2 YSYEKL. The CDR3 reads CASSQDRVGTGELFF. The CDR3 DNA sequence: TGCGCCAGCAGCCAGGACAGGGTGGGGACCGGGGAGCTGTTTTTT.

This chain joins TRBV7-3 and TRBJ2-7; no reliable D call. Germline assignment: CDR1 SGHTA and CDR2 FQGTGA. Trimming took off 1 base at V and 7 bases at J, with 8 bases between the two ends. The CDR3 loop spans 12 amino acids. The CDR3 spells CASSLSNGEQYF. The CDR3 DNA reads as TGTGCCAGCAGCTTAAGTAACGGGGAGCAGTACTTC.

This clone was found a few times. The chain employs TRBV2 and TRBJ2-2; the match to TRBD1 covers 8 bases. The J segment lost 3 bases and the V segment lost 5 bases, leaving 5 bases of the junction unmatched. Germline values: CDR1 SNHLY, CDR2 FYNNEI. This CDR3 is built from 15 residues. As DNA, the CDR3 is TGTGCCAGCAGTAGAGACAGGGGTGACACCGGGGAGCTGTTTTTT. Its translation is CASSRDRGDTGELFF.

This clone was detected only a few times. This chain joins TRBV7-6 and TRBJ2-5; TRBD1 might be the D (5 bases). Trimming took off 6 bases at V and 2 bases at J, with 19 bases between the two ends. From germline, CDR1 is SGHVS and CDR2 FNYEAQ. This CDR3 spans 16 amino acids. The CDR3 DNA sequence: TGTGCCAGCAGATTCGGAAAAGGGGCCTTTCAAGAGACCCAGTACTTC. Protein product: CASRFGKGAFQETQYF.

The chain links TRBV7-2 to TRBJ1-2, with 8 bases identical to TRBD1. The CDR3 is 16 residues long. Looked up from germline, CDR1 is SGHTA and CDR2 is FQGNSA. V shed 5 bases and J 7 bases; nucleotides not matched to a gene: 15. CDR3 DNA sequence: TGTGCCAGCAGCCGGTTGACAGGGGCTGGTTTCTCTGGCTACACCTTC. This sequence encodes CASSRLTGAGFSGYTF.

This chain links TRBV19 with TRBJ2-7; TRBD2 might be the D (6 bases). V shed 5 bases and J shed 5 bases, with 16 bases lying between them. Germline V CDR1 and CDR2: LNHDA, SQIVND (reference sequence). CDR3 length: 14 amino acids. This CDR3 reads CASSHGLPKDEQYF. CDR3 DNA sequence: TGTGCCAGTAGTCATGGACTACCTAAGGACGAGCAGTACTTC. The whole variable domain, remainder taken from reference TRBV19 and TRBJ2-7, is DGGITQSPKYLFRKEGQNVTLSCEQNLNHDAMYWYRQDPGQGLRLIYYSQIVNDFQKGDIAEGYSVSREKKESFPLTVTSAQKNPTAFYLCASSHGLPKDEQYFGPGTRLTVT.

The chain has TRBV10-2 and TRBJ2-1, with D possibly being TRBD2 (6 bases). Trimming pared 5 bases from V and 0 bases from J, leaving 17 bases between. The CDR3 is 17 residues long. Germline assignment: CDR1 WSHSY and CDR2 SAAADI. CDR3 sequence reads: CASSSPLGRDSYNEQFF. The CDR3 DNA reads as TGCGCCAGCAGTAGCCCCTTAGGGCGGGACTCCTACAATGAGCAGTTCTTC.